This TCR beta chain was captured by sequencing in a study of blood T cell repertoires in COVID-19. Study overall: COVID-19 samples from acute and convalescent phases originated in the United States, Italy and Spain. The cDNA or gDNA used as material had been derived from T cells, B-cell-depleted T cells, or PBMCs.

The CDR3 runs 17 residues. V lost 0 bases and J lost 1; bases outside the gene matches: 8. Germline V gene sequence: CDR1 LNHDA, CDR2 SQIVND (reference sequence). Study processing details: Reference gene primer amplification gave estimated nucleated cell counts. TCRdb's table, derived via immunoSEQ multiplex PCR, lists solely in-frame clones and lacks some. For V, J and clone size, that table is used; D and trimming come from the DNA. The sample gives under 300,000 clones, 70% to 90% of which show up once; less than 6% is in the top ten. Material: peripheral blood. The receptor was derived from a man in his sixties who had recovered from COVID-19. V usage is TRBV19 and J usage is TRBJ1-1; 7 bases line up with TRBD1. The CDR3 DNA sequence: TGTGCCAGTAGTATAGATCCGTCCAGGGGGTGGAACACTGAAGCTTTCTTT. It yields the protein CASSIDPSRGWNTEAFF.